Below, 21 T cell receptor beta chains from the same sample are listed, as sequenced in a study of vaccination effects on CD4 cells after COVID-19. These receptors are not linked to any known antigen. Antigen-specific CD4+ T cells were expanded (with viral peptide pools) by the ViraFEST assay ahead of sequencing. Culturing for about 10 days preceded CD4+ T cell isolation. Sequenced by immunoSEQ multiplex PCR; TCRdb stores in-frame clones only, minus some. The sample yields about 79,000 clones, approximately 81% seen once. The sample was CD4+ T cells from PBMCs cultured with HCoV-229E spike peptides, taken before COVID-19 vaccination. These receptors originate from a human donor who received a COVID-19 vaccine.

The rearrangement joins TRBV10-3 to TRBJ1-2; tentative D call: TRBD1 (6 bases). CDR1 ENHRY and CDR2 SYGVKD come from the germline V gene. The ends were cut back, 4 bases at V and 2 bases at J, with 20 bases in the middle. CDR3 length equals 17 residues. The CDR3 region has the DNA TGTGCCATCAGTGCGCGGGACACGGGTTCTCCGAACTATGGCTACACCTTC. This encodes CAISARDTGSPNYGYTF.

CDR3 protein: CASRLVEEFF. In DNA form, the CDR3 reads TGTGCCAGCAGGCTCGTAGAGGAGTTCTTC. The chain links TRBV2 to TRBJ2-1; D call uncertain. CDR3 length: 10 amino acids. The germline V gene encodes CDR1 SNHLY and CDR2 FYNNEI. V lost 6 bases and J 14 bases, leaving 11 bases between the germline ends.

CDR3 bases: TGTGCCAGCAGCCCTCTGGAGGGGGGCGACTATGGCTACACCTTC. This sequence encodes CASSPLEGGDYGYTF. This rearrangement joins TRBV5-4 to TRBJ1-2, with a weak D call TRBD1 (6 bases). The CDR3 runs 15 residues. From germline, CDR1 is SGHNT and CDR2 YYREEE (reference sequence). V lost 4 bases, J lost 3 bases, and 16 bases lay in between.

The rearrangement uses TRBV12-5 and TRBJ2-5; D ambiguous. V was cut by 0 bases and J by 5 bases, with 7 bases left in between. The CDR3 is 13 residues long. Germline V gene data show CDR1 as LGHNT and CDR2 as FRNRAP. The CDR3 region has the DNA TGTGCTAGTGGTTTGGTACAGCTCGAGACCCAGTACTTC. Its protein is CASGLVQLETQYF.

In this sample, this clone turned up a few times. Here the CDR3 DNA reads TGTGCCAGCAGCTTAGGAGTGACAGGGATAGGAAACACCATATATTTT. Encoded protein: CASSLGVTGIGNTIYF. This rearrangement joins TRBV7-6 to TRBJ1-3; 7 positions match TRBD1. The CDR3 is 16 amino acids. The V gene's germline CDR1 is SGHVS and CDR2 FNYEAQ. With V trimmed by 1 base and J by 4 bases, 7 bases remained unmatched.

The chain is built from TRBV19 and TRBJ1-5; 7 nucleotides match TRBD1. The germline V gene has CDR1 LNHDA and CDR2 SQIVND (reference sequence). V shed 7 bases, J shed 2 bases, and the junction held 11 bases outside the gene matches. The length of the CDR3 is 16 residues. CDR3 in DNA: TGTGCCAGTACCCGAGAGGGGGCTCGGGGCAATCAGCCCCAGCATTTT. It yields the protein CASTREGARGNQPQHF.

This chain links TRBV30 with TRBJ1-6; D remains ambiguous. With 3 bases removed from V and 7 bases from J, the gap between germline ends came to 13 bases. The V gene's germline CDR1 is GTSNPN and CDR2 SVGIG (reference sequence). This CDR3 has 14 residues. CDR3 sequence reads: CAWRTGTRNSPLHF. The CDR3 bases are TGTGCCTGGAGGACGGGCACACGGAATTCACCCCTCCACTTT.

The sample holds a few counts of this clone. The chain is built from TRBV7-2 and TRBJ2-2, with 8 bases fitting TRBD2. This CDR3 contains 18 residues. Germline values: CDR1 SGHTA, CDR2 FQGNSA. V gave up 4 bases and J gave up 2 bases; unmatched junction bases: 12. The CDR3 loop is CASSSPGPGGANTGELFF. The DNA for the CDR3 is TGTGCCAGCAGCTCCCCTGGGCCGGGGGGGGCAAACACCGGGGAGCTGTTTTTT. Drawing the rest from reference TRBV7-2 and TRBJ2-2, the complete variable domain is GAGVSQSPSNKVTEKGKDVELRCDPISGHTALYWYRQSLGQGLEFLIYFQGNSAPDKSGLPSDRFSAERTGGSVSTLTIQRTQQEDSAVYLCASSSPGPGGANTGELFFGEGSRLTVL.

V usage is TRBV12-5 and J usage is TRBJ1-1, with no clear D. Germline CDR1 reads LGHNT; CDR2 reads FRNRAP. The CDR3 sequence is 14 residues long. The V end was cut by 6 bases, the J end by 0 bases, with 11 bases between. The CDR3 DNA reads as TGTGCTAGTGGGGCCAGACACCTGAACACTGAAGCTTTCTTT. Residues: CASGARHLNTEAFF.

The genes are TRBV5-1 and TRBJ2-5, with D possibly TRBD2 on 5 matching bases. V lost 4 bases and J lost 1, with 8 bases in between. Per the germline V gene, CDR1 is SGHRS and CDR2 is YFSETQ. The CDR3 is 13 amino acids. Written as DNA, the CDR3 is TGCGCCAGCAGCCGAGGGCTCCAAGAGACCCAGTACTTC. This codes for CASSRGLQETQYF. Combining the CDR3 with reference TRBV5-1 and TRBJ2-5 gives the whole variable domain KAGVTQTPRYLIKTRGQQVTLSCSPISGHRSVSWYQQTPGQGLQFLFEYFSETQRNKGNFPGRFSGRQFSNSRSEMNVSTLELGDSALYLCASSRGLQETQYFGPGTRLLVL.

This clone was counted only a few times. The rearrangement joins TRBV5-1 to TRBJ1-1; maybe TRBD1 (5 bases). The CDR3 contains 13 residues. CDR1 and CDR2 (germline): SGHRS, YFSETQ. The V gene lost 4 bases and the J gene lost 4 bases, with 11 bases spanning the gap. Here the CDR3 reads CASSASGTTEAFF. In DNA, the CDR3 is TGCGCCAGCAGCGCCTCAGGGACCACTGAAGCTTTCTTT.

V gene TRBV6-5 combines with J gene TRBJ1-1; D not certain. This CDR3 is 14 amino acids long. Germline V lookup: CDR1 MNHEY, CDR2 SVGAGI. V was cut by 6 bases and J by 1 base, with 12 bases left in between. Here the CDR3 reads CASSPSMGNTEAFF. CDR3 coding DNA: TGTGCCAGCAGCCCCTCGATGGGGAACACTGAAGCTTTCTTT.

The chain employs TRBV7-9 and TRBJ1-5; 8 nucleotides agree with TRBD1. The CDR3 sequence is 14 residues long. V lost 5 bases to trimming and J lost 4 bases; unmatched junction nucleotides: 4. Germline V gene sequence: CDR1 SEHNR, CDR2 FQNEAQ (reference sequence). The CDR3 DNA sequence: TGTGCCAGCAGCCCTGACAGGGGTAATCAGCCCCAGCATTTT. It is translated as CASSPDRGNQPQHF.

This clone turned up a few times. The genes are TRBV18 and TRBJ1-3; D may be TRBD1 (6 bases). The CDR3 has 16 residues. Germline V lookup: CDR1 KGHSH, CDR2 LQKENI. V lost 0 bases to trimming and J lost 4 bases, with 13 bases between them. In DNA, the CDR3 is TGTGCCAGCTCACCACCGGATCAGGGGAAGGGAAACACCATATATTTT. This encodes CASSPPDQGKGNTIYF. The full variable domain, its missing parts supplied by reference TRBV18 and TRBJ1-3, is NAGVMQNPRHLVRRRGQEARLRCSPMKGHSHVYWYRQLPEEGLKFMVYLQKENIIDESGMPKERFSAEFPKEGPSILRIQQVVRGDSAAYFCASSPPDQGKGNTIYFGEGSWLTVV.

The chain is built from TRBV5-1 and TRBJ2-1; 7 nucleotides line up with TRBD1. The V gene's germline CDR1 is SGHRS and CDR2 YFSETQ. The CDR3 has 15 amino acids. The J segment lost 8 bases and the V segment lost 0 bases, leaving 8 bases of the junction unmatched. The CDR3 loop is CASSLVKGGWDEQFF. The CDR3 DNA sequence: TGCGCCAGCAGCTTGGTCAAAGGGGGCTGGGATGAGCAGTTCTTC.

This chain joins TRBV5-1 and TRBJ2-5; 8 nucleotides match TRBD2. V was pared by 5 bases and J by 2 bases, with 11 bases of the junction left unmatched. Germline V gives CDR1 SGHRS, CDR2 YFSETQ. The CDR3 consists of 16 residues. The CDR3 loop reads CASRRGASGLQETQYF. The CDR3, as DNA: TGCGCCAGCAGGCGGGGGGCTAGCGGGCTACAAGAGACCCAGTACTTC.

V usage is TRBV5-8 and J usage is TRBJ2-4; 10 positions match TRBD2. CDR3 length: 18 amino acids. Germline assignment: CDR1 SGHTS and CDR2 YDEGEE. V lost 7 bases to trimming and J lost 1 base; unmatched junction nucleotides: 14. CDR3 nucleotide sequence: TGTGCCAGCCCGGTTGGACTAGCGGTCTTTGTGGCCAAAAACATTCAGTACTTC. Its translation: CASPVGLAVFVAKNIQYF.

The chain couples TRBV4-1 to TRBJ2-5; D gene uncertain. V was cut by 1 base and J by 2 bases, with 5 bases left in between. Germline values: CDR1 MGHRA, CDR2 YSYEKL. This CDR3 is built from 13 residues. This CDR3 reads CASSQALQETQYF. In DNA form, the CDR3 reads TGCGCCAGCAGCCAAGCGCTACAAGAGACCCAGTACTTC.

The sample holds a few counts of this clone. This sequence joins TRBV18 and TRBJ2-5, with 7 bases that match TRBD2. The CDR3 length is 14 residues. V was clipped by 3 bases and J by 7 bases; unmatched bases: 8. Looked up from germline, CDR1 is KGHSH and CDR2 is LQKENI. The DNA for the CDR3 is TGTGCCAGCTCACCCCAGGGAGGGGAGGTGACCCAGTACTTC. It translates to CASSPQGGEVTQYF.

J is TRBJ2-1 and V is TRBV6-1; TRBD1 or TRBD2 may be the D gene (5 bases each). CDR3 size: 16 residues. Germline CDR1 and CDR2: MNHNS and SASEGT. Trimming removed 7 bases from V and 0 bases from J, with 16 bases in between. CDR3 sequence: CASIAARGNSYNEQFF. The CDR3 nucleotides read TGTGCCAGCATTGCAGCGAGGGGTAACTCCTACAATGAGCAGTTCTTC.

A single count supports this clone. The gene calls are TRBV12-5 and TRBJ2-5; 9 bases are a match to TRBD1. The CDR3 runs 16 residues. V was clipped by 1 base and J by 5 bases; unmatched bases: 8. CDR1 LGHNT and CDR2 FRNRAP come from the germline V gene. In DNA, the CDR3 is TGTGCTAGTGGTTTGGGTTTAAACAGGGGGCAGGAGACCCAGTACTTC. As protein: CASGLGLNRGQETQYF.